This T cell receptor beta chain was captured by sequencing in a study of blood T cells in healthy people across ages. Study-level findings and limits: Greater diversity and more naive CD4+ cells were seen in long-lived donors than in aged donors.

This clonotype was observed a few times. Its specificity is unknown. This clone may be a read error of a much larger clone one base away. V was shortened by 6 bases and J by 7 bases, with 22 bases between the two germline ends. CDR3 size: 14 residues. The germline gives CDR1 DFQATT, CDR2 SNEGSKA (reference sequence). It was with a sample-barcoded 5' primer and a J-beta primer mix that a second PCR of roughly 7 to 12 cycles was run. TCRdb reprocessed the 5' RACE reads via MiXCR and lists one record per CDR3 protein. The sample carries about 1,000,000 distinct CDR3 sequences, 35% to 50% recorded once. The chain has TRBV20-1 and TRBJ2-7; the D gene is possibly TRBD2 (6 bases). This clonotype was obtained from a woman aged 55-69 years in good health. Sequencing was performed on blood. CDR3 coding DNA: TGCAGTGCGTTGGGACTCTTGAACTACAATGAGCAGTACTTC. Its protein is CSALGLLNYNEQYF.